A selection of T cell receptor beta chains follows, all from one sample in a study of cytomegalovirus exposure and HLA in healthy donors. Here immunoSEQ multiplex PCR was the method, and the copy in TCRdb shows in-frame clones only, minus some. This sample has 100,000 to 150,000 clones, with 8.5% found just once. Material for sequencing was PBMCs. The source of these receptors is a man aged 40-49 years in good health and CMV-seronegative. Both conserved end residues are part of each CDR3. The D gene is left open where the match is weak. Not every row has a clone size; where given, it reads once, few, many or a size class.

abundance	v_gene	j_gene	d_gene	CDR3nt	CDR3aa
NA	TRBV7-2	TRBJ2-4	NA	TGTGCCAGCAGCTCGAATCCGGGGTTTTGGGCCAAAAACATTCAGTACTTC	CASSSNPGFWAKNIQYF
NA	TRBV7-7	TRBJ2-5	TRBD2	TGTGCCAGCAGCTTAGGAGCTAGCGGGGACCTGGAGACCCAGTACTTC	CASSLGASGDLETQYF
NA	TRBV14	TRBJ1-3	NA	TGTGCCAGCAGCCAAAGGGGCTCTGGAAACACCATATATTTT	CASSQRGSGNTIYF
few	TRBV19	TRBJ1-1	TRBD1	TGTGCCAGTAGTATAGTAAGGGGGCGGACTGAAGCTTTCTTT	CASSIVRGRTEAFF
few	TRBV19	TRBJ2-7	NA	TGTGCCAGTAGTATACGGGTAGACGGGGGATACGAGCAGTACTTC	CASSIRVDGGYEQYF
few	TRBV10-2	TRBJ1-1	TRBD1	TGCGCCAGCAGTGAGGGTGGACAGGGGGCGCCCACTGAAGCTTTCTTT	CASSEGGQGAPTEAFF
NA	TRBV5-6	TRBJ1-4	NA	TGTGCCAGCAGCTCCATGGACCGGGGATATGAAAAACTGTTTTTT	CASSSMDRGYEKLFF
NA	TRBV5-1	TRBJ2-7	TRBD1	TGCGCCAGCAGCTTGGCCGGGACAGGATCTTACGAGCAGTACTTC	CASSLAGTGSYEQYF
NA	TRBV6-1	TRBJ1-5	NA	TGTGCCAGCAGTGACCTACAGGGCGGGAATCAGCCCCAGCATTTT	CASSDLQGGNQPQHF
few	TRBV28	TRBJ2-7	TRBD1	TGTGCCAGCAGTCCCCTCGGGACAGGGGCGGTCGAGCAGTACTTC	CASSPLGTGAVEQYF
few	TRBV6-1	TRBJ2-3	TRBD2	TGTGCCAGCATAGCGGGGGACCTCACAGATACGCAGTATTTT	CASIAGDLTDTQYF
NA	TRBV2	TRBJ2-3	TRBD2	TGTGCCAGCAGTTGGACTAGCGGAAGCACAGATACGCAGTATTTT	CASSWTSGSTDTQYF
few	TRBV11-3	TRBJ1-1	NA	TGTGCCAGCAGCTTAGAATACAGTGGTAAAGCTTTCTTT	CASSLEYSGKAFF
few	TRBV7-9	TRBJ2-1	TRBD1	TGTGCCAGCAGCGACTTGACAGGGGGCAGGGACAATGAGCAGTTCTTC	CASSDLTGGRDNEQFF
NA	TRBV7-8	TRBJ2-3	TRBD2	TGTGCCAGCAGCTTAGGGCGGGGGGGCCCAGATACGCAGTATTTT	CASSLGRGGPDTQYF
few	TRBV28	TRBJ2-2	TRBD1	TGTGCCAGCAGAGGGGGCACGAACACCGGGGAGCTGTTTTTT	CASRGGTNTGELFF
NA	TRBV6-1	TRBJ2-7	NA	TGTGCCAGCAATGGGTTAAGCGACGAGCAGTACTTC	CASNGLSDEQYF
few	TRBV27	TRBJ2-1	NA	TGTGCCAGCAGTTTATCCCAGGGGACCAATGAGCAGTTCTTC	CASSLSQGTNEQFF
few	TRBV6-6	TRBJ2-2	TRBD2	TGTGCCAGCAGTTACCCCGGACTAGCTAATGCCGGGGAGCTGTTTTTT	CASSYPGLANAGELFF
few	TRBV23-1	TRBJ1-6	TRBD1	TGCGCCAGCAGTTCACAGGGGGCTAATTCACCCCTCCACTTT	CASSSQGANSPLHF
few	TRBV15	TRBJ1-1	NA	TGTGCCACCAGCAGGTACAGGGTTACTGAAGCTTTCTTT	CATSRYRVTEAFF
NA	TRBV28	TRBJ2-5	NA	TGTGCCAGCACCCCAGGGTTGCAGCAAGAGACCCAGTACTTC	CASTPGLQQETQYF
NA	TRBV27	TRBJ2-2	TRBD2	TGTGCCAGCAGTTTAAGACTAGCGGGGGTACTGAACACCGGGGAGCTGTTTTTT	CASSLRLAGVLNTGELFF
few	TRBV9	TRBJ2-2	NA	TGTGCCAGCAGCGAGTCTGTCACGACTAGTCCCACCGGGGAGCTGTTTTTT	CASSESVTTSPTGELFF
few	TRBV18	TRBJ2-3	TRBD1	TGTGCCAGCTCGCAGGACAGGGTGGCAGATACGCAGTATTTT	CASSQDRVADTQYF
NA	TRBV6-1	TRBJ1-1	NA	TGTGCCAGCATTGTCCGGGTGAACACTGAAGCTTTCTTT	CASIVRVNTEAFF
few	TRBV7-2	TRBJ1-2	TRBD1	TGTGCCAGCAGCTTGCGACCAGGGGGAGACTACTATGGCTACACCTTC	CASSLRPGGDYYGYTF
few	TRBV10-2	TRBJ2-1	TRBD2	TGCGCCAGCAGTGAGTCTCCCAGCGGGGGTTACAATGAGCAGTTCTTC	CASSESPSGGYNEQFF
few	TRBV4-2	TRBJ2-1	NA	TGTGCCAGCAGCCAAGGAGCCAATGAGCAGTTCTTC	CASSQGANEQFF
NA	TRBV5-1	TRBJ1-1	NA	TGCGCCAGCAGCTTTCCAGGGTCCACTGAAGCTTTCTTT	CASSFPGSTEAFF
NA	TRBV5-1	TRBJ2-5	TRBD2	TGCGCCAGCAGCCTAGCGGGGGCTTGGGACTTC	CASSLAGAWDF
NA	TRBV4-3	TRBJ2-4	TRBD1	TGCGCCAGCAGCCAAGGGAGTGGGGGCGACAGGGGGCTAGCCAAAAACATTCAGTACTTC	CASSQGSGGDRGLAKNIQYF
few	TRBV5-1	TRBJ2-5	NA	TGCGCCAGCAGCTTTGCCGGGGTTATAGAGACCCAGTACTTC	CASSFAGVIETQYF
few	TRBV14	TRBJ2-7	NA	TGTGCCAGCAGCCATCAGGCGGGAACCTACGAGCAGTACTTC	CASSHQAGTYEQYF
few	TRBV5-1	TRBJ2-7	TRBD2	TGCGCCAGCAGCCGACTAGCGGGGGAGAACTACGAGCAGTACTTC	CASSRLAGENYEQYF
few	TRBV2	TRBJ2-1	TRBD2	TGTGCCACCCTCGGCGGGGGTGGGAATGAGCAGTTCTTC	CATLGGGGNEQFF
few	TRBV19	TRBJ1-2	TRBD1	TGTGCCAGTAGTAGGACAGGAATCGGCTACACCTTC	CASSRTGIGYTF
NA	TRBV29-1	TRBJ2-7	TRBD2	TGCAGCGTTGTAACGGGACTAGCGGGGTACGAGCAGTACTTC	CSVVTGLAGYEQYF
few	TRBV6-5	TRBJ1-2	TRBD1	TGTGCCAGCAGTTACAGGACACAGGGGAGCTACACCTTC	CASSYRTQGSYTF
few	TRBV30	TRBJ1-1	TRBD1	TGTGCCTGCCGGGGACAGCGGATTGAAGCTTTCTTT	CACRGQRIEAFF
NA	TRBV7-6	TRBJ1-1	TRBD1	TGTGCCAGCAGCCGCGAGACAGGGGGCGCGACTGAAGCTTTCTTT	CASSRETGGATEAFF
NA	TRBV6-5	TRBJ1-3	TRBD1	TGTGCCAGCAGCTGGGACAGCTCTGGAAACACCATATATTTT	CASSWDSSGNTIYF
NA	TRBV6-1	TRBJ2-1	NA	TGTGCCAGCAGTGAAAGACAAAGCTCCTACAATGAGCAGTTCTTC	CASSERQSSYNEQFF
few	TRBV25-1	TRBJ2-1	TRBD2	TGTGCCAGCACAACTAGCGGGGGGGTTTACAATGAGCAGTTCTTC	CASTTSGGVYNEQFF
few	TRBV6-6	TRBJ1-5	NA	TGTGCCAGCACCCAAGCTGATGGTCGCAATCAGCCCCAGCATTTT	CASTQADGRNQPQHF
few	TRBV5-4	TRBJ1-1	TRBD1	TGTGCCAGCGCTGCCCGGGACAGGGTCACTGAAGCTTTCTTT	CASAARDRVTEAFF
NA	TRBV7-2	TRBJ1-1	NA	TGTGCCAGCAGCTTAGTAGCGACCGCCTCCTCTGAAGCTTTCTTT	CASSLVATASSEAFF
NA	TRBV29-1	TRBJ2-7	TRBD1	TGCAGCTGGGGGACAGACTACGAGCAGTACTTC	CSWGTDYEQYF
few	TRBV9	TRBJ2-1	NA	TGTGCCAGCAGCGCGGGGGACAGTCGGGACAATGAGCAGTTCTTC	CASSAGDSRDNEQFF
NA	TRBV7-9	TRBJ2-5	TRBD2	TGTGCCAGCAGCTACCCCCCAGTTTTAGCGGGGGAAGAGACCCAGTACTTC	CASSYPPVLAGEETQYF
NA	TRBV2	TRBJ2-1	NA	TGTGCCAGCAGTGTCCGGCAGGGGACGTTCAATGAGCAGTTCTTC	CASSVRQGTFNEQFF